This TCR beta chain comes out of a study of type 1 and type 2 diabetes patients. Whole-study results and caveats: Some expanded clones seen only in T1D might occur in additional T2D or control samples. Groups were not age- or gender-matched, which may bias interpretation.

No donor had another autoimmune disease or recent infection within four weeks. Roughly 10 milliliters of peripheral blood were drawn from each donor. The junction had 12 bases not matched to a gene; V was cut back by 5 bases and J by 5 bases. In germline, CDR1 is SGHTA, CDR2 FQGNSA. The CDR3 loop spans 16 amino acids. The PCR template was genomic DNA. The TCR beta CDR3 region was amplified using 30 forward and 13 reverse primers. In TCRdb, the multiplex PCR reads were re-called with MiXCR into one record per CDR3 protein. Of fewer than 300,000 distinct CDR3 sequences in the sample, 45% to 60% are singletons; the top ten hold around 15%. Points on this clonotype: Its target is not known.

Sample: peripheral blood mononuclear cells (PBMCs). The chain joins TRBV7-2 to TRBJ2-5; 9 nucleotides align to TRBD1. This receptor was identified in a young man with type 2 diabetes. CDR3 sequence reads: CASSPWTGVRDETQYF. Here the CDR3 DNA reads TGTGCCAGCAGCCCGTGGACAGGGGTTAGGGATGAGACCCAGTACTTC.